Below are 27 T cell receptor beta chains sequenced from a single sample in a study of beta chain features in type 1 diabetes. The sequenced template was cDNA made from the entire isolated RNA. Data came from immunoSEQ multiplex PCR; TCRdb stores just in-frame clones and leaves some out. Here the sample spans under 900,000 clones, roughly a sixth being singletons. Source material: naive CD4+ T cells from blood. The receptors originated from a woman aged 18-30 years in good health.

This clone appeared a few times. The chain combines TRBV7-9 with TRBJ1-4; D is possibly TRBD1 (6 bases). CDR3 length: 13 residues. Germline V gives CDR1 SEHNR, CDR2 FQNEAQ (reference sequence). V lost 11 bases and J lost 3, with 13 bases in between. The CDR3 sequence is CAGTRGANEKLFF. CDR3 in DNA: TGTGCCGGCACCAGGGGTGCTAATGAAAAACTGTTTTTT.

This clone was counted between two and nine times. The chain couples TRBV7-9 to TRBJ2-3; D uncertain. Per the germline V gene, CDR1 is SEHNR and CDR2 is FQNEAQ (reference sequence). The CDR3 has 14 residues. The V end lost 5 bases, the J end lost 3 bases, and 12 bases lay between the germline ends. DNA for the CDR3: TGTGCCAGCAGCCTACTAACTCGAACAGATACGCAGTATTTT. Protein product: CASSLLTRTDTQYF.

This clone has a handful of counts. V usage is TRBV2 and J usage is TRBJ2-7; TRBD2 aligns across 13 bases. The CDR3 loop spans 15 amino acids. Germline CDR1 is SNHLY and CDR2 is FYNNEI. V lost 6 bases and J lost 6; bases outside the gene matches: 8. The CDR3 loop is CASSRGTSGTGEQYF. The CDR3 DNA sequence: TGTGCCAGCAGCCGCGGGACTAGCGGGACGGGCGAGCAGTACTTC. The full variable domain, rest sourced from reference TRBV2 and TRBJ2-7, is EPEVTQTPSHQVTQMGQEVILRCVPISNHLYFYWYRQILGQKVEFLVSFYNNEISEKSEIFDDQFSVERPDGSNFTLKIRSTKLEDSAMYFCASSRGTSGTGEQYFGPGTRLTVT.

This clone was seen a few times. The same CDR3 arises from other DNA sequences in this sample as well. The chain uses TRBV18 and TRBJ2-7, with a weak D call TRBD2 (6 bases). Per the germline V gene, CDR1 is KGHSH and CDR2 is LQKENI. V was clipped by 2 bases and J by 4 bases, with 6 bases between them. This CDR3 is built from 12 residues. The CDR3 reads CASSPAGYEQYF. For the CDR3, the DNA is TGTGCCAGCTCACCAGCGGGATACGAGCAGTACTTC.

This clone was counted between two and nine times. The gene calls are TRBV28 and TRBJ2-7, with a possible D match to TRBD2 (6 bases). Trimming cost V 5 bases and J 4 bases, with 12 bases left between them. CDR1 is MDHEN, CDR2 SYDVKM, per germline. This CDR3 spans 13 amino acids. CDR3 sequence: CASSPLAIYEQYF. The CDR3 nucleotides are TGTGCCAGCAGTCCGCTAGCGATTTACGAGCAGTACTTC. Full variable domain (outside the CDR3, taken from reference TRBV28 and TRBJ2-7): DVKVTQSSRYLVKRTGEKVFLECVQDMDHENMFWYRQDPGLGLRLIYFSYDVKMKEKGDIPEGYSVSREKKERFSLILESASTNQTSMYLCASSPLAIYEQYFGPGTRLTVT.

On this clone itself: The same CDR3 can be traced to other DNA sequences in this sample. The chain uses TRBV5-4 and TRBJ2-3, with a possible D match to TRBD1 (6 bases). The germline V gene has CDR1 SGHNT and CDR2 YYREEE (reference sequence). The CDR3 consists of 14 residues. With 4 bases removed from V and 1 base from J, the gap between germline ends came to 10 bases. The CDR3: CASSRRQGTDTQYF. As DNA, the CDR3 is TGTGCCAGCAGCAGGAGACAGGGCACAGATACGCAGTATTTT.

The chain is built from TRBV15 and TRBJ1-1; 11 nucleotides match TRBD1. Germline-derived CDR1 and CDR2 are LNHNV and YYDKDF (reference sequence). The CDR3 sequence is 14 residues long. V dropped 3 bases and J dropped 3; count of bases not matched to a gene: 0. The CDR3 region has the DNA TGTGCCACCAGCAGGGGACAGGGGGACACTGAAGCTTTCTTT. As protein: CATSRGQGDTEAFF.

In this sample, this clone turned up a few times. The J gene is TRBJ1-4, the V gene TRBV5-4; D gene unclear. Germline CDR1 SGHNT, CDR2 YYREEE (reference sequence). This CDR3 region has 14 residues. The V end lost 4 bases, the J end lost 7 bases, and 14 bases lay between the germline ends. The CDR3 DNA reads as TGTGCCAGCAGCATAGAAAGCGGAGGTGAAAAACTGTTTTTT. Its protein is CASSIESGGEKLFF.

This chain uses TRBV28 with TRBJ2-7, with 8 bases identical to TRBD2. The CDR3 is made up of 12 amino acids. J lost 6 bases, V lost 7 bases, and 5 bases had no gene match. Germline CDR1 reads MDHEN; CDR2 reads SYDVKM. CDR3 DNA: TGTGCCAGCACTCGAGCGGGAGCCGAGCAGTACTTC. Translating it yields CASTRAGAEQYF. The whole variable domain, filled in from reference TRBV28 and TRBJ2-7, reads DVKVTQSSRYLVKRTGEKVFLECVQDMDHENMFWYRQDPGLGLRLIYFSYDVKMKEKGDIPEGYSVSREKKERFSLILESASTNQTSMYLCASTRAGAEQYFGPGTRLTVT.

This chain links TRBV10-3 with TRBJ2-7; no definite D call. Germline V gives CDR1 ENHRY, CDR2 SYGVKD. The V end was cut by 4 bases, the J end by 0 bases, with 10 bases between. The CDR3 spans 14 residues. As DNA, the CDR3 is TGTGCCATCAGTGCCGAATCGAGCTCCTACGAGCAGTACTTC. It translates to CAISAESSSYEQYF.

This chain links TRBV4-1 with TRBJ2-6; D unclear. CDR3 length equals 15 residues. Trimming cost V 5 bases and J 0 bases, with 8 bases left between them. The V gene's germline CDR1 is MGHRA and CDR2 YSYEKL. CDR3 sequence reads: CASSKGLSGANVLTF. The CDR3 DNA reads as TGCGCCAGCAGCAAAGGGCTCTCTGGGGCCAACGTCCTGACTTTC.

The rearrangement joins TRBV18 to TRBJ2-7; a possible D gene is TRBD2 (5 bases). CDR3 length: 14 residues. Germline CDR1 KGHSH, CDR2 LQKENI. Trimming pared 3 bases from V and 5 bases from J, leaving 14 bases between. The CDR3 nucleotides are TGTGCCAGCTCACCTTTTCCCGGAGCGGACGAGCAGTACTTC. Protein: CASSPFPGADEQYF.

A few counts support this clone. The chain has TRBV13 and TRBJ2-6; D tentatively fits TRBD1 or TRBD2 (5 bases each). CDR1 and CDR2 (germline): PRHDT, FYEKMQ (reference sequence). V was trimmed by 4 bases and J by 4 bases, leaving 17 bases between them. The CDR3 runs to 17 residues. CDR3 protein: CASSSGTRLSGANVLTF. CDR3 nucleotide sequence: TGTGCCAGCAGCTCCGGGACCCGCCTTTCAGGGGCCAACGTCCTGACTTTC.

This clone appeared a single time. This rearrangement joins TRBV7-3 to TRBJ2-5, with TRBD2 matching over 8 bases. Per the germline V gene, CDR1 is SGHTA and CDR2 is FQGTGA. The CDR3 spans 15 residues. The junction had 10 bases not matched to a gene; V was cut back by 5 bases and J by 5 bases. The DNA for the CDR3 is TGTGCCAGCAGCCTCACAGCGGGAGAATGGGAGACCCAGTACTTC. It codes for CASSLTAGEWETQYF.

This clone was seen a few times. J is TRBJ1-1 and V is TRBV6-5; perhaps TRBD1 as D (6 bases). CDR1 is MNHEY and CDR2 is SVGAGI in the germline V gene. Trimming cost V 2 bases and J 5 bases, with 12 bases left between them. The CDR3 extends over 14 amino acids. The CDR3 reads CASSYVGGRTEAFF. Written as DNA, the CDR3 is TGTGCCAGCAGTTACGTCGGGGGGCGAACTGAAGCTTTCTTT.

This clone has more than one count but fewer than ten. The J gene is TRBJ1-5, the V gene TRBV28, with D perhaps TRBD1 (6 bases). Trimming pared 6 bases from V and 2 bases from J, leaving 11 bases between. The germline CDR1 and CDR2 sequences are MDHEN and SYDVKM. This CDR3 is built from 14 residues. The CDR3 here is CASRQGQRNQPQHF. The CDR3 DNA reads TGTGCCAGCAGACAAGGACAGCGCAATCAGCCCCAGCATTTT.

In its sample, this clone was seen a few times. This chain connects TRBV2 to TRBJ2-3; possible D gene TRBD2, 5 bases. Per germline, CDR1 SNHLY and CDR2 FYNNEI. This CDR3 region has 15 residues. Trimming removed 4 bases at V and 0 bases at J, with 11 bases between. The CDR3 protein is CASSGEYISTDTQYF. The CDR3 nucleotides are TGTGCCAGCAGTGGGGAGTACATTAGCACAGATACGCAGTATTTT.

This clone has a handful of counts. The chain joins TRBV6-6 to TRBJ2-7, with D tentatively TRBD1 (5 bases). Germline V gene lookup returns CDR1 MNHNY and CDR2 SVGAGI (reference sequence). V lost 2 bases to trimming and J lost 0 bases, with 8 bases between them. The CDR3 runs 14 residues. CDR3 amino acids: CASSYGDSSYEQYF. CDR3 DNA sequence: TGTGCCAGCAGTTACGGAGACAGCTCCTACGAGCAGTACTTC.

The chain recombines TRBV4-2 with TRBJ2-1, with D unresolved. Germline loops: CDR1 LGHNA, CDR2 YNFKEQ. Trimming left V 0 bases short and J 8 bases short, with 17 bases between. There are 16 residues in the CDR3. CDR3 bases: TGTGCCAGCAGCCAAGATCTCAGGCCCTTATCCGATGAGCAGTTCTTC. Translated, it gives CASSQDLRPLSDEQFF.

This clone was seen only a few times. V and J are TRBV5-1 and TRBJ2-1; possible D gene TRBD1, 6 bases. The CDR3 has 15 residues. Germline CDR1 and CDR2: SGHRS and YFSETQ. Trimming shortened V by 0 bases and J by 6 bases, and 13 bases separated the two germline ends. The CDR3 bases are TGCGCCAGCAGCTTGGAGTGGGGGCTGGGCAATGAGCAGTTCTTC. Translating gives CASSLEWGLGNEQFF.

A few counts support this clone. The rearrangement joins TRBV28 to TRBJ1-5, with TRBD1 matching over 8 bases. Germline V gene data show CDR1 as MDHEN and CDR2 as SYDVKM. V lost 5 bases and J lost 4; bases outside the gene matches: 4. The CDR3 length is 14 residues. This CDR3 is CASSNQGANQPQHF. The CDR3 nucleotides are TGTGCCAGCAGTAATCAGGGGGCGAATCAGCCCCAGCATTTT.

This chain uses TRBV27 with TRBJ1-1, with D tentatively TRBD1 (5 bases). Germline assignment: CDR1 MNHEY and CDR2 SMNVEV (reference sequence). This CDR3 comprises 13 residues. The germline V and J ends were trimmed by 6 bases and 6 bases, with 14 bases remaining between them. In DNA form, the CDR3 reads TGTGCCAGCAGAACCTGGCGGGGGGCTGAAGCTTTCTTT. This translates into CASRTWRGAEAFF.

V is TRBV9 and J is TRBJ2-3, with 9 bases matching TRBD1. The CDR3 runs to 15 residues. Looked up from germline, CDR1 is SGDLS and CDR2 is YYNGEE. Trimming removed 4 bases from V and 2 bases from J; junction bases left unmatched: 5. The CDR3, as DNA: TGTGCCAGCAGCCTGGGACAGGGATACACAGATACGCAGTATTTT. This sequence encodes CASSLGQGYTDTQYF.

This clone appeared many times. The V and J genes are TRBV21-1 and TRBJ2-4; whether TRBD2, the table's D call, matches the DNA was not checked. TRBV21-1 is an annotated pseudogene. The CDR3 is 13 residues long. The CDR3 is CASTSDFGDIQYF. The DNA of the CDR3 is TGTGCCAGCACGTCGGACTTCGGGGACATTCAGTACTTC.

This clone has only a few counts. V usage is TRBV2 and J usage is TRBJ1-1; D ambiguous. V lost 8 bases, J lost 0 bases, and 10 bases lay in between. Germline CDR1 is SNHLY and CDR2 is FYNNEI. CDR3 length: 13 residues. CDR3 sequence (DNA): TGTGCCAGCCGGACGAGGATGAACACTGAAGCTTTCTTT. It translates to CASRTRMNTEAFF.

The chain employs TRBV15 and TRBJ2-3; the match to TRBD1 covers 11 bases. The CDR3 is made up of 18 amino acids. V was pared by 0 bases and J by 5 bases, with 10 bases of the junction left unmatched. Germline CDR1 reads LNHNV; CDR2 reads YYDKDF (reference sequence). The DNA for the CDR3 is TGTGCCACCAGCAGAGATCGGGGACAGGGGGTACGAGGAGATACGCAGTATTTT. It translates to CATSRDRGQGVRGDTQYF.

The CDR3 reads CATSSALIGELFF. The CDR3 bases are TGTGCCACCAGCAGCGCTTTGATCGGGGAGCTGTTTTTT. The chain couples TRBV15 to TRBJ2-2; D not certain. Trimming shortened V by 3 bases and J by 7 bases, and 9 bases separated the two germline ends. The germline V gene encodes CDR1 LNHNV and CDR2 YYDKDF (reference sequence). This CDR3 has 13 amino acids.